Shown below are 23 T cell receptor beta chains from a single sample sequenced in a study of blood T cell repertoires in COVID-19. The repertoire was sequenced with immunoSEQ multiplex PCR; TCRdb's copy has only in-frame clones and lacks some. The sample lists about 64,000 clones, around 86% occurring once. The sample was peripheral blood. The receptors here all came from a man between 35 and 55 years old with acute or convalescent COVID-19.

The chain couples TRBV5-4 to TRBJ2-4; 9 positions match TRBD1. The CDR3 is 13 amino acids. V shed 3 bases, J shed 6 bases, and the junction held 1 base outside the gene matches. CDR1 and CDR2 from the germline V gene are SGHNT and YYREEE (reference sequence). The CDR3 nucleotides read TGTGCCAGCAGCTACAGGGGGCGAAACATTCAGTACTTC. Residues: CASSYRGRNIQYF.

This rearrangement joins TRBV5-1 to TRBJ1-1; TRBD1 aligns across 7 bases. The CDR3 consists of 13 residues. The ends lost 2 bases at V and 4 bases at J; junction bases unmatched: 2. Germline lookup yields CDR1 SGHRS and CDR2 YFSETQ. This CDR3 reads CASSFGTATEAFF. The CDR3 DNA reads TGCGCCAGCAGCTTTGGGACAGCCACTGAAGCTTTCTTT.

This rearrangement joins TRBV24-1 to TRBJ2-3; tentative D call: TRBD1 (6 bases). Germline loops: CDR1 KGHDR, CDR2 SFDVKD. Between the trimmed V and J ends, which lost 7 bases and 0 bases, there was a span of 10 bases. There are 14 residues in the CDR3. This CDR3 is CATRGHPSTDTQYF. Written as DNA, the CDR3 is TGTGCCACCAGGGGACACCCTAGCACAGATACGCAGTATTTT.

V gene TRBV5-5 combines with J gene TRBJ2-7; no definite D call. In germline, CDR1 is SGHKS, CDR2 YYEKEE (reference sequence). With 2 bases removed from V and 7 bases from J, the gap between germline ends came to 19 bases. This CDR3 has 15 residues. The CDR3 here is CASSFDFGQEREQYF. CDR3 DNA sequence: TGTGCCAGCAGCTTCGACTTCGGCCAAGAGAGGGAGCAGTACTTC.

This chain links TRBV3-1 (or the pseudogene TRBV3-2) with TRBJ2-5, with TRBD1 matching 8 bases. This CDR3 is 16 amino acids long. The V gene end was trimmed by 4 bases and the J gene end by 4 bases; junction bases not matched to a gene: 11. Germline V gene lookup returns CDR1 LGHDT and CDR2 YNNKEL (reference sequence). CDR3 region: CASSPSSGQGRETQYF. CDR3 sequence (DNA): TGTGCCAGCAGCCCCTCGTCTGGACAGGGAAGAGAGACCCAGTACTTC.

The chain links TRBV6-6 to TRBJ1-2, with 7 bases aligning to TRBD1. This CDR3 spans 13 amino acids. V lost 7 bases to trimming and J lost 14 bases; unmatched junction nucleotides: 16. Per germline, CDR1 MNHNY and CDR2 SVGAGI (reference sequence). This CDR3 reads CASKGARQEIETF. CDR3 nucleotide sequence: TGTGCCAGCAAGGGGGCCCGACAGGAGATAGAAACCTTC.

This sequence joins TRBV2 and TRBJ2-1, with D tentatively TRBD1 (5 bases). Trimming cost V 4 bases and J 7 bases, with 11 bases left between them. The germline gives CDR1 SNHLY, CDR2 FYNNEI. This CDR3 is 13 amino acids long. CDR3 bases: TGTGCCAGCAGTGTCGACAGAGGTAATGAGCAGTTCTTC. This codes for CASSVDRGNEQFF.

V gene TRBV5-1 combines with J gene TRBJ2-5; the match to TRBD2 covers 9 bases. V lost 0 bases, J lost 2 bases, and 5 bases stayed unmatched. This CDR3 comprises 16 residues. The germline gives CDR1 SGHRS, CDR2 YFSETQ. CDR3 bases: TGCGCCAGCAGCTTGGGGACTAGCGTTGGGCAAGAGACCCAGTACTTC. This gives the protein CASSLGTSVGQETQYF.

This chain uses TRBV7-2 with TRBJ2-5; 7 nucleotides match TRBD1. Trimming took 5 bases from V and 5 from J; bases not matched to a gene: 8. CDR3 length: 14 residues. Germline CDR1 reads SGHTA; CDR2 reads FQGNSA. Here the CDR3 reads CASSPHRGRETQYF. CDR3 sequence (DNA): TGTGCCAGCAGCCCGCACAGGGGCCGGGAGACCCAGTACTTC.

This chain joins TRBV7-8 and TRBJ2-5; 16 bases are shared with TRBD2. Germline V gives CDR1 SGHVS, CDR2 FQNEAQ. Losses at the gene ends were 5 bases for V and 2 bases for J; bases not matched to a gene: 14. The CDR3 is made up of 20 amino acids. The DNA for the CDR3 is TGTGCCAGCAGCATCATCCCCCCGGGACTAGCGGGGGGGCAACAAGAGACCCAGTACTTC. This translates into CASSIIPPGLAGGQQETQYF.

This clone was seen a handful of times. The rearrangement links TRBV6-2 or TRBV6-3 to TRBJ2-4; 7 nucleotides line up with TRBD2. Germline-derived CDR1 and CDR2 are MNHEY and SVGEGT. The CDR3 spans 18 residues. Losses at the gene ends were 6 bases for V and 1 base for J; bases not matched to a gene: 15. The CDR3: CASSLPPRASGAKNIQYF. In DNA, the CDR3 is TGTGCCAGCAGCCTCCCACCTCGGGCTAGCGGTGCCAAAAACATTCAGTACTTC.

The chain joins TRBV7-3 to TRBJ1-1, with D perhaps matching TRBD1 (5 bases). The CDR3 sequence is 13 residues long. Germline V gene data show CDR1 as SGHTA and CDR2 as FQGTGA. Between the trimmed V and J ends, which lost 2 bases and 4 bases, there was a span of 8 bases. CDR3 bases: TGTGCCAGCAGCTTAGGACAAGGCACTGAAGCTTTCTTT. Residues: CASSLGQGTEAFF.

The rearrangement links TRBV9 to TRBJ2-2; 12 nucleotides line up with TRBD2. CDR1 is SGDLS and CDR2 is YYNGEE in the germline V gene. The CDR3 contains 17 residues. V shed 4 bases and J 4 bases; nucleotides not matched to a gene: 8. CDR3 protein: CASSSWTSGATTGELFF. The DNA of the CDR3 is TGTGCCAGCAGCTCATGGACTAGCGGGGCCACCACCGGGGAGCTGTTTTTT.

The chain has TRBV2 and TRBJ1-2; TRBD1 aligns across 7 bases. After removal of 5 bases from V and 8 bases from J, the junction contained 8 bases not matched to a gene. CDR1 is SNHLY, CDR2 FYNNEI, per germline. CDR3 length equals 13 residues. The chain's CDR3 is CASSPDRVGGYTF. For the CDR3, the DNA is TGTGCCAGCAGTCCTGACAGGGTGGGCGGCTACACCTTC.

This sequence joins TRBV6-4 and TRBJ2-3, with TRBD2 matching over 11 bases. V dropped 0 bases and J dropped 5; count of bases not matched to a gene: 4. The CDR3 extends over 16 amino acids. Germline CDR1 MRHNA, CDR2 SNTAGT. CDR3 nucleotides: TGTGCCAGCAGTGACTCCCTAGCGGGGGGCCAAGATACGCAGTATTTT. Its protein is CASSDSLAGGQDTQYF.

The rearrangement joins TRBV19 to TRBJ1-5; 8 nucleotides line up with TRBD1. V dropped 0 bases and J dropped 4; count of bases not matched to a gene: 17. Germline V gene data show CDR1 as LNHDA and CDR2 as SQIVND (reference sequence). The CDR3 consists of 20 residues. The CDR3 sequence: CASSIDSRQGRTTRNQPQHF. As DNA, the CDR3 is TGTGCCAGTAGTATAGATTCAAGACAGGGGAGGACAACCCGAAATCAGCCCCAGCATTTT.

The CDR3 nucleotides read TGTGCCATCAGTGAGTTGTCGGATACGCAGTATTTT. Translation: CAISELSDTQYF. The rearrangement uses TRBV10-3 and TRBJ2-3; D ambiguous. V was trimmed by 1 base and J by 6 bases, leaving 5 bases between them. The CDR3 is 12 amino acids. Germline values: CDR1 ENHRY, CDR2 SYGVKD.

This sequence joins TRBV9 and TRBJ1-2; D may be TRBD1 (6 bases). Trimming removed 3 bases at V and 0 bases at J, with 12 bases between. Germline V gives CDR1 SGDLS, CDR2 YYNGEE. The CDR3 length is 15 residues. The CDR3 loop reads CASSAGGPANYGYTF. The CDR3 DNA reads TGTGCCAGCAGCGCGGGGGGGCCAGCTAACTATGGCTACACCTTC.

The chain combines TRBV3-1 (or the pseudogene TRBV3-2) with TRBJ1-2; weak D call: TRBD1 (5 bases). Germline V gene lookup returns CDR1 LGHDT and CDR2 YNNKEL (reference sequence). CDR3 length: 15 amino acids. Trimming cost V 4 bases and J 0 bases, with 12 bases left between them. In DNA form, the CDR3 reads TGTGCCAGCAGCCCCCGACAGCTATCTAACTATGGCTACACCTTC. It specifies CASSPRQLSNYGYTF.

The gene calls are TRBV11-3 and TRBJ2-5; possible D gene TRBD1, 5 bases. From germline, CDR1 is SGHNT and CDR2 YENEEA. Between the trimmed V and J ends, which lost 5 bases and 0 bases, there was a span of 10 bases. The CDR3 is 14 amino acids. The CDR3 nucleotides read TGTGCCAGCAGCACTTGGACATACCAAGAGACCCAGTACTTC. This translates into CASSTWTYQETQYF.

The chain links TRBV5-1 to TRBJ2-5, with 12 positions matching TRBD2. Germline CDR1 reads SGHRS; CDR2 reads YFSETQ. CDR3 length equals 19 residues. The ends lost 2 bases at V and 5 bases at J; junction bases unmatched: 16. The chain's CDR3 is CASSFAGTSGSPSRETQYF. The CDR3 DNA sequence: TGCGCCAGCAGCTTTGCCGGGACTAGCGGGTCCCCGAGTCGGGAGACCCAGTACTTC.

The chain links TRBV18 to TRBJ1-4; the D gene is possibly TRBD1 (6 bases). Germline loops: CDR1 KGHSH, CDR2 LQKENI. The length of the CDR3 is 15 residues. V was shortened by 6 bases and J by 5 bases, with 16 bases between the two germline ends. CDR3 residues: CASSSVRTENEKLFF. CDR3 in DNA: TGTGCCAGCTCCTCCGTACGGACAGAAAATGAAAAACTGTTTTTT.

In its sample, this clone was seen a few times. This sequence joins TRBV6-5 and TRBJ2-3; 10 nucleotides agree with TRBD2. The germline CDR1 and CDR2 sequences are MNHEY and SVGAGI. The CDR3 runs 16 residues. The ends lost 4 bases at V and 1 base at J; junction bases unmatched: 5. CDR3 coding DNA: TGTGCCAGCAGTTCGGTTCTAGCGGGGGGCACAGATACGCAGTATTTT. This gives the protein CASSSVLAGGTDTQYF.